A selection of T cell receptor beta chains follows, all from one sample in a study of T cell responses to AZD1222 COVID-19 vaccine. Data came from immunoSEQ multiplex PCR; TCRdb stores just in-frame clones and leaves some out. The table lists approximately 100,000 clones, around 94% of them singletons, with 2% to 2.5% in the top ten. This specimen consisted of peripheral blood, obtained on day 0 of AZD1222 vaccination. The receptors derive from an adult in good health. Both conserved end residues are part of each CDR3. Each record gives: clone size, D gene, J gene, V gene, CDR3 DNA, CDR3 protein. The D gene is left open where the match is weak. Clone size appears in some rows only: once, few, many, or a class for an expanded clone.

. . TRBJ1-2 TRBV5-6 TGTGCCAGCAGCTTGGACAGACTAGGCTACACCTTC CASSLDRLGYTF
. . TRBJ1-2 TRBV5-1 TGCGCCAGCAGCTTGGCCGGTAACTATGGCTACACCTTC CASSLAGNYGYTF
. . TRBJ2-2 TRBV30 TGTGCCTGGAACGGACAGAACACCGGGGAGCTGTTTTTT CAWNGQNTGELFF
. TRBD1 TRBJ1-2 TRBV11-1 TGTGCCAGCAGCCCACGACAGGGGCTCTATGGCTACACCTTC CASSPRQGLYGYTF
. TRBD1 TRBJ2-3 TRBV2 TGTGCCAGCAACTCTCAGGGGGCCACAGATACGCAGTATTTT CASNSQGATDTQYF
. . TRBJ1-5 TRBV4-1 TGCGCCAGCAGCCAAGGGGCCCAGGGGAGCTATCAGCCCCAGCATTTT CASSQGAQGSYQPQHF
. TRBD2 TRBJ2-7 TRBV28 TGTGCCAGCAGTTTGTTGGGACTAGCGGGAGCAGGCTACCCGGGAGAGCAGTACTTC CASSLLGLAGAGYPGEQYF
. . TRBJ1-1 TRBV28 TGTGCCAGCAGTTTATTCGGGAAGTGGACGAACACTGAAGCTTTCTTT CASSLFGKWTNTEAFF
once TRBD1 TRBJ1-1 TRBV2 TGTGCCAGCAAACAGGGGGCGGTTACTGAAGCTTTCTTT CASKQGAVTEAFF
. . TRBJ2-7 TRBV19 TGTGCCAGTAGTATTGGGGGTTCCAATGGGCAGTACTTC CASSIGGSNGQYF
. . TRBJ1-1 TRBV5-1 TGCGCCAGCAGCTTGGGATCTTCCAGGGGCCCGAACACTGAAGCTTTCTTT CASSLGSSRGPNTEAFF
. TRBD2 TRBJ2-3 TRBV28 TGTGCCAGCAGTCTCGAGGGACTAGCGGGCACAGATACGCAGTATTTT CASSLEGLAGTDTQYF
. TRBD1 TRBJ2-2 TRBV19 TGTGCCAGTAGTGAGGGACAGGGCTTCTACGGGGAGCTGTTTTTT CASSEGQGFYGELFF
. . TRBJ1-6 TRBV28 TGTGCCAGCACCCCGGGGGGATGGGAACCCCTCCACTTT CASTPGGWEPLHF
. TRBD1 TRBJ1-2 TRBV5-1 TGCGCCAGCAGCTTGGCGGGGCCCCAGGGGGATCATGGCTACACCTTC CASSLAGPQGDHGYTF
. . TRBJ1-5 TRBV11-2 TGTGCCAGCAGCTCAGTGGGGAGAGGCCAGCCCCAGCATTTT CASSSVGRGQPQHF
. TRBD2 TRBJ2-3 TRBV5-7 TGTGCCAGCAGCTTGGCCTATAGTTTTGAACTAGCGGGGGGCGATACGCAGTATTTT CASSLAYSFELAGGDTQYF
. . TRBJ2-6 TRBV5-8 TGTGCCAGCAGCTGGGGGACTGGGGCCAACGTCCTGACTTTC CASSWGTGANVLTF
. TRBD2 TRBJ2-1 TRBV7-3 TGTGCCAGCAGCTTATCAGCGGGAGGGGGCAATGAGCAGTTCTTC CASSLSAGGGNEQFF
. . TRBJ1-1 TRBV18 TGTGCCAGCTCACCCCTTGATGCGGGGCGGACTGAAGCTTTCTTT CASSPLDAGRTEAFF
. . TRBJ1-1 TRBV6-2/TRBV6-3 TGTGCCAGCAGTCCAGGGCCCACTGAAGCTTTCTTT CASSPGPTEAFF
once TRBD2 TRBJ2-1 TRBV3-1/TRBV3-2 TGTGCCAGCAGCCAAGATCAGGGACTAGCGGGACTCAATGAGCAGTTCTTC CASSQDQGLAGLNEQFF
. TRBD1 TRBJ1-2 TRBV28 TGTGCCAGCACCCCGCAGGGGGACTATGGCTACACCTTC CASTPQGDYGYTF
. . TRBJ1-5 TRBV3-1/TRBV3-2 TGTGCCAGCAGCCAGGCACGGGGGCCCCAGCATTTT CASSQARGPQHF
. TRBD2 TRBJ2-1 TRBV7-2 TGTGCCAGCAGACTACTAGCGGGGAACTACAATGAGCAGTTCTTC CASRLLAGNYNEQFF
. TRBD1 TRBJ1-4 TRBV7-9 TGTGCCAGCAGATTGACAGGGACTAATGAAAAACTGTTTTTT CASRLTGTNEKLFF
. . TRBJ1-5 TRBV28 TGTGCCAGCAGTTTTGTGGAGGATCAGCCCCAGCATTTT CASSFVEDQPQHF
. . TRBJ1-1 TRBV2 TGTGCCAGCTGGGTCGCGGGGGCGGCCACTGAAGCTTTCTTT CASWVAGAATEAFF
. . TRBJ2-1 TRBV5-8 TGTGCCAGCAGCTATGGGCACAGCGAGGCCAATGAGCAGTTCTTC CASSYGHSEANEQFF
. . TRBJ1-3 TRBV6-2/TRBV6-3 TGTGCCAGCAGTTCCACCGACGCGTTTAGCCTCTCTGGAAACACCATATATTTT CASSSTDAFSLSGNTIYF
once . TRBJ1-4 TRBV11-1 TGTGCCAGCAGCCCAGAGGGGAGAACTAATGAAAAACTGTTTTTT CASSPEGRTNEKLFF
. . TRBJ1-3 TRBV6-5 TGTGCCAGCACCCCTTATACCTCCAAACTAAACACCATATATTTT CASTPYTSKLNTIYF
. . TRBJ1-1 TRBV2 TGTGCCAGCACAGAAAGGAGACTACAGAACACTGAAGCTTTCTTT CASTERRLQNTEAFF
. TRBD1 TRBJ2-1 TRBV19 TGTGCCAGTAGTATAGCGGGACAGTACAATGAGCAGTTCTTC CASSIAGQYNEQFF
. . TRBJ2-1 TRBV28 TGTGCCAGCAGAGAGGTTGGACAGTCTTATCGAGAGCAGTTCTTC CASREVGQSYREQFF
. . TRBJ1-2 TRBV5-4 TGTGCCAGCAGCGCCGGCGGTGACTATGGCTACACCTTC CASSAGGDYGYTF
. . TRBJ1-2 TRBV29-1 TGCAGCGTAGACGGGAACTATGGCTACACCTTC CSVDGNYGYTF
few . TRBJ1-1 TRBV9 TGTGCCAGCAGCGCGGGACTCCAGAACACTGAAGCTTTCTTT CASSAGLQNTEAFF
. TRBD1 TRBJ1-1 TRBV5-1 TGCGCCAGCAGCTTTCAGGGGGCCGAGGGAGCTTTCTTT CASSFQGAEGAFF
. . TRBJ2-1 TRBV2 TGTGCCAGCAGCGGGACATCAACCGGGAATGAGCAGTTCTTC CASSGTSTGNEQFF
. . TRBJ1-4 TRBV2 TGTGCCAGCAGTGAAATTTGGGGTAATGAAAAACTGTTTTTT CASSEIWGNEKLFF
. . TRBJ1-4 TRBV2 TGTGCCAGCAGTTTAGATGAAAAACTGTTTTTT CASSLDEKLFF